The rows below give T cell receptor beta chains drawn from one sample of a study of a mutant IDH1 vaccine in newly diagnosed glioma. Generated by immunoSEQ multiplex PCR, the TCRdb table keeps only in-frame clones and is missing some. The profile shows 100,000 to 150,000 clones, around 80% of them singletons. No cognate antigen is known for these TCRs. The specimen comprised PBMCs, sampled from a glioma patient whose treatment included an IDH1 peptide vaccine. These receptors originate from a man aged 40-49 years with glioma. Each CDR3 is given with its conserved first and last residue. A D gene is named only where the DNA matches it firmly.

D gene | J gene | V gene | CDR3 protein
TRBD1 | TRBJ1-2 | TRBV14 | CASSQDFGRGRDYGYTF
NA | TRBJ2-5 | TRBV7-8 | CASSLQDQETQYF
NA | TRBJ2-7 | TRBV19 | CASSMSGHREQYF
NA | TRBJ2-7 | TRBV5-4 | CASSLVVQGLGEQYF
NA | TRBJ1-6 | TRBV7-9 | CASSAGGINSPLHF
NA | TRBJ2-1 | TRBV29-1 | CSVKQTYNEQFF
NA | TRBJ1-2 | TRBV5-6 | CASSLGSGAGYTF
NA | TRBJ1-6 | TRBV6-5 | CASSYSRGGENSPLHF
NA | TRBJ2-7 | TRBV10-1 | CASSPVLAGRPYEQYF
TRBD1 | TRBJ1-4 | TRBV11-2 | CASSLGTSGGASNEKLFF
NA | TRBJ2-7 | TRBV27 | CASSFPPPFFYEQYF
TRBD1 | TRBJ1-5 | TRBV7-8 | CASSLGDRGRGQPQHF
NA | TRBJ2-4 | TRBV7-9 | CASSSPGLAKNIQYF
TRBD1 | TRBJ2-7 | TRBV7-3 | CASSLTGGQDYEQYF
TRBD2 | TRBJ2-1 | TRBV15 | CATSTRLAGDNEQFF
NA | TRBJ1-1 | TRBV27 | CASSPVTNTEAFF
NA | TRBJ2-1 | TRBV14 | CASSQDAGSSYNEQFF
NA | TRBJ2-7 | TRBV30 | CAWSQRPYEQYF
TRBD1 | TRBJ1-3 | TRBV7-6 | CASSLEDRGTGNTIYF
NA | TRBJ2-2 | TRBV9 | CASSVNPDTGELFF
NA | TRBJ1-2 | TRBV6-6 | CAYRASGGYTF
NA | TRBJ2-1 | TRBV11-3 | CASSFGSYNEQFF
TRBD1 | TRBJ2-7 | TRBV29-1 | CSVQDRAEQYF
TRBD1 | TRBJ2-7 | TRBV2 | CASRSGTGYEQYF
TRBD1 | TRBJ2-3 | TRBV5-1 | CASSLGQGVDTQYF
NA | TRBJ2-1 | TRBV28 | CAHRGGTPYNEQFF
NA | TRBJ2-5 | TRBV29-1 | CSVGLRSWETQYF
NA | TRBJ2-7 | TRBV18 | CASSPGTGHYEQYF
NA | TRBJ2-3 | TRBV10-3 | CAISAGTPYRDTQYF
NA | TRBJ2-2 | TRBV7-3 | CASSNKMNTGELFF
NA | TRBJ1-5 | TRBV5-4 | CASSFGQVNQPQHF
NA | TRBJ1-5 | TRBV7-2 | CASSLRFQPQHF
TRBD1 | TRBJ2-7 | TRBV9 | CASSAGQGVYEQYF
TRBD1 | TRBJ1-3 | TRBV29-1 | CSVGDSSSFGTIYF
TRBD2 | TRBJ2-3 | TRBV7-3 | CASSLKGRREGADTQYF
NA | TRBJ2-3 | TRBV4-3 | CASSQEGGGDTQYF
NA | TRBJ2-2 | TRBV6-4 | CASRLAQTGELFF
NA | TRBJ2-3 | TRBV28 | CASSFLLTQGTDTQYF
TRBD2 | TRBJ2-3 | TRBV6-1 | CASSRTRDLDTQYF
NA | TRBJ2-5 | TRBV15 | CATSRGSVADQETQYF
TRBD2 | TRBJ2-7 | TRBV25-1 | CASTGLAGNEQYF
NA | TRBJ1-5 | TRBV30 | CAWSVSGADNQPQHF
NA | TRBJ1-4 | TRBV12-1 | CASSFKPPPNEKLFF
NA | TRBJ1-2 | TRBV7-2 | CASRHKGMDGYTF
NA | TRBJ1-3 | TRBV7-8 | CASSWDFGSGNTIYF
NA | TRBJ2-5 | TRBV18 | CASSPTGGQETQYF